The 23 T cell receptor beta chains reported below all come from one sample, sequenced in a study of T-cell reconstitution after alpha-beta-depleted transplantation in children. Preparation of the TCRbeta library used unique molecular identifiers. Each CDR3 protein is one row after TCRdb ran MiXCR on the PCR reads. The sample records over 450,000 distinct CDR3 sequences, over 9.5% being singletons. Sequencing used PBMCs, obtained before TCRalphabeta/CD19-depleted stem cell transplant. These receptors all stem from a child aged 2 to 10 with inherited bone marrow failure, due to receive a stem cell transplant.

A word on this clonotype: With a much larger clone just one base away, this may be a read error. The chain carries TRBV6-5 and TRBJ2-1, with D tentatively TRBD2 (5 bases). The V gene lost 4 bases and the J gene lost 5 bases, with 12 bases spanning the gap. CDR1 and CDR2 (germline): MNHEY, SVGAGI. This CDR3 is 14 amino acids long. CDR3 protein: CASSLVGMNNEQFF. CDR3 bases: TGTGCCAGCAGTTTGGTCGGGATGAACAATGAGCAGTTCTTC.

This clonotype was observed many times. The J gene is TRBJ2-7, the V gene TRBV27; maybe TRBD2 (5 bases). V was shortened by 3 bases and J by 2 bases, with 14 bases between the two germline ends. The CDR3 sequence is 15 residues long. In germline, CDR1 is MNHEY, CDR2 SMNVEV (reference sequence). The CDR3 here is CASSFRGRAAYEQYF. The CDR3 nucleotides are TGTGCCAGCAGTTTTCGGGGAAGGGCGGCCTACGAGCAGTACTTC.

This clonotype was counted only a few times. V usage is TRBV5-1 and J usage is TRBJ1-1, with TRBD1 as a possible D gene (5 bases). The CDR3 extends over 15 amino acids. Trimming took 0 bases from V and 8 from J, leaving 17 bases between them. Germline values: CDR1 SGHRS, CDR2 YFSETQ. The CDR3, as DNA: TGCGCCAGCAGCTTGGGGGCGGGGACCCTGCGGGAAGCTTTCTTT. This gives the protein CASSLGAGTLREAFF.

This chain links TRBV20-1 with TRBJ2-5, with TRBD2 matching over 7 bases. With 0 bases clipped from V and 5 bases from J, the junction kept 15 bases outside the gene matches. CDR3 length: 17 residues. Germline CDR1 DFQATT, CDR2 SNEGSKA (reference sequence). CDR3 coding DNA: TGCAGTGCTAGAGATGTTGGCCGGGAGGATAGTTGGGAGACCCAGTACTTC. It yields the protein CSARDVGREDSWETQYF.

The table lists this clonotype with many counts. The gene calls are TRBV12-3 or TRBV12-4 and TRBJ2-2, with 11 bases matching TRBD2. The V gene end was trimmed by 6 bases and the J gene end by 1 base; junction bases not matched to a gene: 4. This CDR3 is 16 amino acids long. For the CDR3, the DNA is TGTGCCAGCAGGGACCTAGCGGGAGGGAACACCGGGGAGCTGTTTTTT. Its translation is CASRDLAGGNTGELFF.

This clonotype was observed many times. This chain uses TRBV7-2 with TRBJ2-7; D might be TRBD2 (6 bases). The CDR3 has 14 amino acids. The germline CDR1 and CDR2 sequences are SGHTA and FQGNSA. The V end lost 6 bases, the J end lost 3 bases, and 15 bases lay between the germline ends. In DNA form, the CDR3 reads TGTGCCAGCAGGCTCGGCGGGGAGCTCTACGAGCAGTACTTC. Translated: CASRLGGELYEQYF. The full variable domain, with the rest looked up from reference TRBV7-2 and TRBJ2-7, is GAGVSQSPSNKVTEKGKDVELRCDPISGHTALYWYRQSLGQGLEFLIYFQGNSAPDKSGLPSDRFSAERTGGSVSTLTIQRTQQEDSAVYLCASRLGGELYEQYFGPGTRLTVT.

This clonotype was detected ten times or more. This chain links TRBV4-3 with TRBJ2-7, with D possibly being TRBD2 (5 bases). CDR1 is LGHNA, CDR2 YSLEER, per germline. V was shortened by 3 bases and J by 4 bases, with 19 bases between the two germline ends. The CDR3 covers 16 residues. CDR3 nucleotides: TGCGCCAGCAGCCATGACATCTCTAGCAGTAGGTACGAGCAGTACTTC. Protein sequence: CASSHDISSSRYEQYF.

This clonotype was counted ten times or more. This rearrangement joins TRBV6-2 or TRBV6-3 to TRBJ2-7, with a weak D call TRBD2 (5 bases). Trimming took 2 bases from V and 0 from J, leaving 11 bases between them. This CDR3 is 15 amino acids long. Germline CDR1 and CDR2: MNHEY and SVGEGT. The DNA of the CDR3 is TGTGCCAGCAGTTACGGGCCTGGAGGCTCCTACGAGCAGTACTTC. Amino acids: CASSYGPGGSYEQYF.

The chain employs TRBV20-1 and TRBJ2-2, with 8 bases lining up with TRBD2. J gave up 7 bases and V 5 bases, and 15 bases lay outside the gene matches. There are 16 residues in the CDR3. CDR1 DFQATT and CDR2 SNEGSKA come from the germline V gene (reference sequence). CDR3 DNA: TGCAGTGCTGGGGGCGTAGCGGGGCCGGGGGGCGGGGAGCTGTTTTTT. Translating it yields CSAGGVAGPGGGELFF.

This clonotype was observed many times. The chain recombines TRBV6-5 with TRBJ2-3; possibly TRBD2 for D (6 bases). Germline CDR1 reads MNHEY; CDR2 reads SVGAGI. V was clipped by 0 bases and J by 1 base, with 14 bases between them. The CDR3 loop spans 17 amino acids. CDR3 sequence (DNA): TGTGCCAGCAGTTACTCGTACTCTAGCGACGGCACAGATACGCAGTATTTT. Translated: CASSYSYSSDGTDTQYF.

This clonotype was counted at least ten times. The chain couples TRBV5-6 to TRBJ2-2; 7 bases align to TRBD1. Germline V lookup: CDR1 SGHDT, CDR2 YYEEEE. Germline trimming cut 4 bases from V and 4 bases from J; bases unmatched to any gene: 10. The CDR3 is made up of 16 amino acids. In nucleotides, the CDR3 is TGTGCCAGCAGCGGGGGACAGCTTCGAGTCACCGGGGAGCTGTTTTTT. Residues: CASSGGQLRVTGELFF.

J is TRBJ2-7 and V is TRBV5-1; the D is unclear. CDR1 and CDR2 (germline): SGHRS, YFSETQ. Deletions cut 6 bases from V and 2 bases from J, with 6 bases between. The CDR3 totals 11 residues. The CDR3 protein is CASNDAYEQYF. CDR3 nucleotide sequence: TGCGCCAGCAACGACGCCTACGAGCAGTACTTC.

This clonotype was counted ten times or more. The chain uses TRBV7-9 and TRBJ2-7; D is unclear. This CDR3 is 14 amino acids long. CDR1 and CDR2 (germline): SEHNR, FQNEAQ (reference sequence). The germline V and J ends were trimmed by 1 base and 0 bases, with 7 bases remaining between them. The CDR3, as DNA: TGTGCCAGCAGCTTAGACGGATACTCCTACGAGCAGTACTTC. It is translated as CASSLDGYSYEQYF.

J is TRBJ2-2 and V is TRBV7-8; the match to TRBD2 covers 8 bases. The CDR3 runs to 20 residues. V lost 1 base, J lost 4 bases, and 17 bases stayed unmatched. Germline-derived CDR1 and CDR2 are SGHVS and FQNEAQ. This CDR3 reads CASSLGEGDSGVRFTGELFF. CDR3 nucleotides: TGTGCCAGCAGCTTAGGCGAGGGGGATAGCGGGGTCCGTTTCACCGGGGAGCTGTTTTTT.

This clonotype was seen repeatedly, ten times or more. This chain connects TRBV3-1 to TRBJ2-2; 11 bases line up with TRBD2. J was trimmed by 1 base and V by 3 bases; bases with no gene match: 4. CDR1 and CDR2 from the germline V gene are LGHDT and YNNKEL (reference sequence). This CDR3 comprises 17 residues. As DNA, the CDR3 is TGTGCCAGCAGCCACCAGACTAGCGGGGTGAACACCGGGGAGCTGTTTTTT. This encodes CASSHQTSGVNTGELFF.

This clonotype was seen ten or more times. The chain is built from TRBV27 and TRBJ2-1, with a weak D call TRBD2 (5 bases). Germline values: CDR1 MNHEY, CDR2 SMNVEV (reference sequence). The germline V and J ends were trimmed by 1 base and 8 bases, with 12 bases remaining between them. The CDR3 has 14 residues. The CDR3 loop reads CASSLLRVGDEQFF. CDR3 nucleotides: TGTGCCAGCAGTTTATTACGGGTCGGGGATGAGCAGTTCTTC.

This clonotype came up many times. The chain joins TRBV18 to TRBJ2-5, with TRBD1 identical over 7 bases. The J segment lost 5 bases and the V segment lost 4 bases, leaving 4 bases of the junction unmatched. CDR3 length equals 13 residues. In germline, CDR1 is KGHSH, CDR2 LQKENI. CDR3 loop: CASSLDRAETQYF. CDR3 coding DNA: TGTGCCAGCTCACTTGACAGGGCGGAGACCCAGTACTTC.

This clonotype was counted ten times or more. The CDR3 loop reads CASSLAGPDQPQHF. As DNA, the CDR3 is TGTGCCAGCAGCTTAGCAGGGCCGGATCAGCCCCAGCATTTT. This chain joins TRBV7-2 and TRBJ1-5, with no clear D. Trimming took off 0 bases at V and 5 bases at J, with 8 bases between the two ends. The CDR3 consists of 14 residues. The germline CDR1 and CDR2 sequences are SGHTA and FQGNSA.

The table lists this clonotype with a few counts. The chain is built from TRBV7-9 and TRBJ2-3, with unresolved D. V shed 4 bases and J shed 3 bases, with 11 bases lying between them. The CDR3 consists of 14 residues. Germline V gene data show CDR1 as SEHNR and CDR2 as FQNEAQ (reference sequence). The DNA of the CDR3 is TGTGCCAGCAGCTCCTACTCCCGAACAGATACGCAGTATTTT. It codes for CASSSYSRTDTQYF.

This clonotype was found many times. J is TRBJ2-7 and V is TRBV30; possibly TRBD2 for D (6 bases). Trimming shortened V by 3 bases and J by 4 bases, and 19 bases separated the two germline ends. The CDR3 is 15 amino acids. Looked up from germline, CDR1 is GTSNPN and CDR2 is SVGIG (reference sequence). The CDR3 is CAWRGRQNWAYEQYF. The CDR3 DNA sequence: TGTGCCTGGAGAGGGAGGCAGAACTGGGCATACGAGCAGTACTTC. Combining the CDR3 with reference TRBV30 and TRBJ2-7 gives the whole variable domain SQTIHQWPATLVQPVGSPLSLECTVEGTSNPNLYWYRQAAGRGLQLLFYSVGIGQISSEVPQNLSASRPQDRQFILSSKKLLLSDSGFYLCAWRGRQNWAYEQYFGPGTRLTVT.

The chain employs TRBV18 and TRBJ1-5, with TRBD1 identical over 8 bases. The V gene end was trimmed by 3 bases and the J gene end by 6 bases; junction bases not matched to a gene: 10. Germline V gives CDR1 KGHSH, CDR2 LQKENI. This CDR3 contains 16 residues. The CDR3 here is CASSPQPQGAVQPQHF. The CDR3 nucleotides read TGTGCCAGCTCACCCCAACCCCAGGGGGCGGTTCAGCCCCAGCATTTT.

This clonotype has ten or more counts. The rearrangement uses TRBV7-6 and TRBJ2-1; D ambiguous. The CDR3 is made up of 15 amino acids. The germline V gene has CDR1 SGHVS and CDR2 FNYEAQ. Trimming took 5 bases from V and 0 from J, leaving 11 bases between them. The CDR3 here is CASSLEPNSYNEQFF. CDR3 bases: TGTGCCAGCAGCCTGGAACCCAACTCCTACAATGAGCAGTTCTTC.

This clonotype was observed at least ten times. The chain links TRBV7-2 to TRBJ1-4; D uncertain. The V end lost 2 bases, the J end lost 5 bases, and 12 bases lay between the germline ends. The CDR3 is 15 amino acids. Germline lookup yields CDR1 SGHTA and CDR2 FQGNSA. The DNA of the CDR3 is TGTGCCAGCAGCTTATTTCCCGGCAGGAATGAAAAACTGTTTTTT. It codes for CASSLFPGRNEKLFF. The full variable domain, its missing parts supplied by reference TRBV7-2 and TRBJ1-4, is GAGVSQSPSNKVTEKGKDVELRCDPISGHTALYWYRQSLGQGLEFLIYFQGNSAPDKSGLPSDRFSAERTGGSVSTLTIQRTQQEDSAVYLCASSLFPGRNEKLFFGSGTQLSVL.